This entry lists 20 T cell receptor beta chains sequenced from one sample in a study of blood T cells in healthy people across ages. Sample-barcoded 5' priming and a J-beta primer mix drove a second PCR of roughly 6 to 12 cycles. MiXCR, run by TCRdb on the 5' RACE reads, gives a single entry per CDR3 protein. The sample carries more than 650,000 distinct CDR3 sequences, around a quarter recorded once. The data were also submitted as part of a second study, on T cells of mothers and their children.

Material for sequencing was blood. Receptors originate from a boy under 18 in good health.

The genes are TRBV2 and TRBJ1-6; D gene uncertain. Germline V lookup: CDR1 SNHLY, CDR2 FYNNEI. Between the trimmed V and J ends, which lost 7 bases and 8 bases, there was a span of 12 bases. The CDR3 has 13 residues. Here the CDR3 DNA reads TGTGCCAGCATCACGGACGGGTATTCACCCCTCCACTTT. It codes for CASITDGYSPLHF.

This chain joins TRBV2 and TRBJ2-5; D call uncertain. This CDR3 region has 13 residues. Germline CDR1 reads SNHLY; CDR2 reads FYNNEI. V was pared by 5 bases and J by 5 bases, with 12 bases between. The CDR3 DNA reads as TGTGCCAGCAGTCCAAAAGGGCCGGAGACCCAGTACTTC. Amino acid sequence: CASSPKGPETQYF.

This clonotype has just a few counts. The chain couples TRBV7-2 to TRBJ2-5; D tentatively fits TRBD1 or TRBD2 (6 bases each). Germline-derived CDR1 and CDR2 are SGHTA and FQGNSA. This CDR3 comprises 16 residues. The germline V and J ends were trimmed by 0 bases and 5 bases, with 16 bases remaining between them. This chain's CDR3 is CASSLAGASAVETQYF. In DNA, the CDR3 is TGTGCCAGCAGCTTAGCGGGGGCTAGCGCGGTGGAGACCCAGTACTTC.

V and J are TRBV9 and TRBJ2-3; 10 bases are shared with TRBD2. Germline CDR1 SGDLS, CDR2 YYNGEE. V gave up 2 bases and J gave up 1 base; unmatched junction bases: 4. The CDR3 loop spans 16 amino acids. CDR3 region: CASSVGLAGGTDTQYF. The CDR3 coding sequence is TGTGCCAGCAGCGTCGGGCTAGCGGGAGGCACAGATACGCAGTATTTT.

V gene TRBV7-3 combines with J gene TRBJ2-7, with D perhaps matching TRBD2 (6 bases). CDR1 is SGHTA, CDR2 FQGTGA, per germline. Between the trimmed V and J ends, which lost 2 bases and 6 bases, there was a span of 11 bases. The CDR3 runs to 13 residues. The CDR3 region is CASSLGTPGEQYF. CDR3 sequence (DNA): TGTGCCAGCAGCTTAGGGACTCCCGGCGAGCAGTACTTC.

The chain couples TRBV3-1 to TRBJ1-4, with 7 bases fitting TRBD1. This CDR3 is 15 amino acids long. V lost 5 bases to trimming and J lost 4 bases; unmatched junction nucleotides: 7. Germline CDR1 LGHDT, CDR2 YNNKEL (reference sequence). CDR3 loop: CASSYSGGDNEKLFF. The CDR3 nucleotides read TGTGCCAGCAGCTACTCAGGGGGAGATAATGAAAAACTGTTTTTT. Together with reference TRBV3-1 and TRBJ1-4, the CDR3 gives the full variable domain: DTAVSQTPKYLVTQMGNDKSIKCEQNLGHDTMYWYKQDSKKFLKIMFSYNNKELIINETVPNRFSPKSPDKAHLNLHINSLELGDSAVYFCASSYSGGDNEKLFFGSGTQLSVL.

Regarding this clonotype: A junction end diverges from the germline sequence, so it may reflect a read error. The chain carries TRBV7-9 and TRBJ2-7, with a tentative D call TRBD1 (6 bases). Germline V gene data show CDR1 as SEHNR and CDR2 as FQNEAQ (reference sequence). The CDR3 consists of 12 residues. The CDR3 protein is CASSLRDTGLNF. DNA of the CDR3: TGTGCCAGCAGCTTAAGGGACACCGGATTAAACTTC.

This chain uses TRBV20-1 with TRBJ1-2; 9 nucleotides line up with TRBD1. V shed 3 bases, J shed 2 bases, and the junction held 1 base outside the gene matches. Germline V CDR1 and CDR2: DFQATT, SNEGSKA (reference sequence). The CDR3 covers 13 residues. CDR3 bases: TGCAGTGCTAGTGGGACAGGGAACTATGGCTACACCTTC. This sequence encodes CSASGTGNYGYTF.

CDR3 amino acids: CAISSGAKEQFF. CDR3 coding DNA: TGTGCCATTTCCTCGGGGGCCAAGGAACAGTTCTTC. The chain uses TRBV10-3 and TRBJ2-5; the D call may be TRBD1 or TRBD2 (6 bases each). With the DNA end fitting TRBJ2-1 better, the J assignment may be wrong. This CDR3 contains 12 residues. CDR1 ENHRY and CDR2 SYGVKD come from the germline V gene.

The chain links TRBV4-1 to TRBJ2-5; 7 bases line up with TRBD1. This CDR3 is built from 16 residues. With 2 bases clipped from V and 2 bases from J, the junction kept 8 bases outside the gene matches. Germline CDR1 is MGHRA and CDR2 is YSYEKL. The CDR3 DNA reads as TGCGCCAGCAGCCAATTCCTGGGGGACAGACAAGAGACCCAGTACTTC. It codes for CASSQFLGDRQETQYF.

This chain connects TRBV6-1 to TRBJ2-2, with D possibly being TRBD1 or TRBD2 (7 bases each). Trimming left V 6 bases short and J 4 bases short, with 15 bases between. Per the germline V gene, CDR1 is MNHNS and CDR2 is SASEGT. The CDR3 contains 15 residues. In DNA, the CDR3 is TGTGCCAGCAGCCAAGGGAGGGGGCGCACCGGGGAGCTGTTTTTT. Protein sequence: CASSQGRGRTGELFF.

This clonotype was counted between two and nine times. The chain carries TRBV2 and TRBJ2-7; the match to TRBD2 covers 9 bases. The length of the CDR3 is 16 residues. Looked up from germline, CDR1 is SNHLY and CDR2 is FYNNEI. Trimming took 6 bases from V and 1 from J; bases not matched to a gene: 10. CDR3 amino acids: CASRTISGGLSYEQYF. CDR3 sequence (DNA): TGTGCCAGCAGAACAATTAGCGGGGGCCTTTCCTACGAGCAGTACTTC.

For this clonotype: It is likely a read error, because the conserved phenylalanine at the end of the CDR3 is missing. The chain has TRBV7-9 and TRBJ2-1; TRBD1 agrees at 10 bases. The CDR3 spans 14 residues. CDR1 SEHNR and CDR2 FQNEAQ come from the germline V gene (reference sequence). CDR3 bases: TGTGCCAGCATGCCCGGGACAGGGGACAATGGGCAGTTCTCC. Residues: CASMPGTGDNGQFS.

This clonotype was observed a handful of times. V usage is TRBV3-1 and J usage is TRBJ1-2; D not certain. Trimming removed 0 bases at V and 6 bases at J, with 11 bases between. The germline V gene has CDR1 LGHDT and CDR2 YNNKEL (reference sequence). This CDR3 has 14 residues. The CDR3 coding sequence is TGTGCCAGCAGCCAAGACATTGTGGAGGATGGCTACACCTTC. Translation: CASSQDIVEDGYTF.

The genes are TRBV20-1 and TRBJ2-1, with 7 bases lining up with TRBD2. Germline V gives CDR1 DFQATT, CDR2 SNEGSKA (reference sequence). Germline trimming cut 1 base from V and 10 bases from J; bases unmatched to any gene: 4. CDR3 length equals 12 residues. CDR3 protein: CSARADSGEQFF. In DNA form, the CDR3 reads TGCAGTGCTAGAGCAGATAGCGGGGAGCAGTTCTTC.

In this sample, this clonotype turned up many times. CDR3 in DNA: TGCAGCGTTGCTGATCGGACAGGGGAGGGAAACATTCAGTACTTC. This gives the protein CSVADRTGEGNIQYF. The genes are TRBV29-1 and TRBJ2-4; TRBD1 matches at 9 bases. The J segment lost 6 bases and the V segment lost 4 bases, leaving 10 bases of the junction unmatched. This CDR3 has 15 residues. Germline V gives CDR1 SQVTM, CDR2 ANQGSEA.

CDR3 DNA sequence: TGTGCCAGCAGATCCCCGGGGCTAAACACTGAAGCTTTCTTT. Residues: CASRSPGLNTEAFF. The gene calls are TRBV6-1 and TRBJ1-1; tentatively, D is TRBD1 (5 bases). CDR1 is MNHNS, CDR2 SASEGT, per germline. V lost 6 bases and J lost 2, with 13 bases in between. This CDR3 spans 14 amino acids.

This clonotype appeared a few times. V usage is TRBV9 and J usage is TRBJ2-5; the D gene is possibly TRBD2 (6 bases). The CDR3 is 14 amino acids. CDR1 is SGDLS and CDR2 is YYNGEE in the germline V gene. The V and J ends lost 4 bases and 11 bases respectively, with 21 bases between them. Here the CDR3 DNA reads TGTGCCAGCAGCTCCCTCCGGAGGGGAGGAGAGCAGTACTTC. It yields the protein CASSSLRRGGEQYF.

This clonotype has more than one count but fewer than ten. The V call is TRBV6-6, the J call TRBJ2-1; 9 nucleotides align to TRBD1. Germline V gene lookup returns CDR1 MNHNY and CDR2 SVGAGI (reference sequence). V dropped 6 bases and J dropped 8; count of bases not matched to a gene: 11. CDR3 length equals 15 residues. This chain's CDR3 is CASSYRDRVTDEQFF. For the CDR3, the DNA is TGTGCCAGCAGCTACAGGGACAGGGTTACGGATGAGCAGTTCTTC.

V and J are TRBV9 and TRBJ1-3; D unclear. V gave up 3 bases and J gave up 0 bases, with 10 bases separating them. The length of the CDR3 is 15 residues. Germline CDR1 is SGDLS and CDR2 is YYNGEE. The chain's CDR3 is CASSASGFSGNTIYF. In DNA form, the CDR3 reads TGTGCCAGCAGCGCTTCGGGGTTCTCTGGAAACACCATATATTTT.